These T cell receptor beta chains were read from a single sample in a study of T cell repertoires in cytomegalovirus infection. One entry per CDR3 protein results from TCRdb running MiXCR on the reads. The sample holds about 830,000 distinct CDR3 sequences; 32% are singletons and the top ten take around 12%. These receptors' antigens are unknown. This specimen consisted of cultured CD8+ T cells from PBMCs, obtained from culture after CMV antigen stimulation. The source is a human donor in good health (CMV status not recorded). Some clones in this sample may be carry-over from other donors' samples. Each CDR3 is given with its conserved first and last residue.

CDR3 protein | V gene
CACLREATSEAFF | TRBV7-9
CASSVAQRSSYNEQFF | TRBV9
CATSSRDPYNSPLHF | TRBV15
CASSLDGGLDTQYF | TRBV7-2
CASTPYNEQFF | TRBV7-9
CASIPAGGLYNEQFF | TRBV12-3/TRBV12-4
CASSQGGGQETQYF | TRBV19
CSVPWGAYEQYF | TRBV29-1
CASSGTNEKLFF | TRBV5-1
CASSYYSHQPSDTIYF | TRBV6-8
CANSLEWMSSYNEQFF | TRBV5-1
CASSPWMGETQYF | TRBV11-3
CASSFSAGLTGEQFF | TRBV5-4
CASSEGTYYEQYF | TRBV6-1
CASSLNNRELFF | TRBV7-6
CAISESTPSGRTGELFF | TRBV10-3
CASSPVGKDGYTF | TRBV6-1
CASSIITGNEQFF | TRBV7-8
CASVLGSTEAFF | TRBV6-1
CASSHPLRVGATEAFF | TRBV14